Listed here is a single TCR beta chain. The antigen is unknown. Germline CDR1 reads DFQATT; CDR2 reads SNEGSKA (reference sequence). V was pared by 5 bases and J by 7 bases, with 15 bases between. CDR3 length equals 14 residues. This entry belongs to a study of T cells after yellow fever vaccination. About the study: Fractions of limited cellularity were prepared by means of SMART-Seq v4 Ultra Low Input. Broader study findings: Post-booster samples contained most primary-vaccination clones (approximately 96% CD4, approximately 88% CD8). Contaminants from the bulk population, in the form of abundant clonotypes, could be found in FACS-sorted repertoires. Some clonotypes, a small share, were shared between CD4 and CD8 compartments.

TCRdb fed the 5' RACE reads into MiXCR, producing one record per CDR3 protein. The sample has 300,000 to 350,000 distinct CDR3 sequences; 8% to 9.5% are singletons. The source of this sequence is a man aged 18 to 29 who received the YFV17D yellow fever vaccine. Sequenced material: PBMCs, taken 35 to 50 days after the first yellow fever vaccination. The chain uses TRBV20-1 and TRBJ1-6; D is uncertain. Here the CDR3 reads CSASRIIENSPLHF. The CDR3 DNA is TGCAGTGCTTCGCGAATAATAGAGAATTCACCCCTCCACTTT.